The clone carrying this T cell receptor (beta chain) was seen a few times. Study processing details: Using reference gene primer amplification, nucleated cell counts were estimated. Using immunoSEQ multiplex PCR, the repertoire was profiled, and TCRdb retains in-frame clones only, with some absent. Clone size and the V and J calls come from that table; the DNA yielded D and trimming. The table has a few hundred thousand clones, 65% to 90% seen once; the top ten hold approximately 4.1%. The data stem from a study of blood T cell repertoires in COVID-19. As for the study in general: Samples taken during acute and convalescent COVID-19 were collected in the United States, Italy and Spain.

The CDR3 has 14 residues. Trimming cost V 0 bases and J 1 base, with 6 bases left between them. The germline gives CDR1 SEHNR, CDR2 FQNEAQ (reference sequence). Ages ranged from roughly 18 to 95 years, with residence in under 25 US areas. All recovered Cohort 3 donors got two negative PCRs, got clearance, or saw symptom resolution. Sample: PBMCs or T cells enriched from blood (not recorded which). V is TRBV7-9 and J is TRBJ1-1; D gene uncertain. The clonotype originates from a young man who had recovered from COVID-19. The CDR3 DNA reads TGTGCCAGCAGCTTAGCCCCAGGGAACACTGAAGCTTTCTTT. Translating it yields CASSLAPGNTEAFF.